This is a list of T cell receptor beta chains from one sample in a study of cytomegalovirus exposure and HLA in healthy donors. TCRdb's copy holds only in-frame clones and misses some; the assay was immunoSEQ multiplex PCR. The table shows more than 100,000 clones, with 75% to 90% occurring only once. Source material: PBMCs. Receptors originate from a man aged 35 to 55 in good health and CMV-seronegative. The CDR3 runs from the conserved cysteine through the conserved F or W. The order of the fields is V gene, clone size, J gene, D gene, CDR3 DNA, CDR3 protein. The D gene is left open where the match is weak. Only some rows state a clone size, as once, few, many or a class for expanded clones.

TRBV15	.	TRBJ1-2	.	TGTGCCACCAGCAGAGTCAGACAGAATTTTAACTATGGCTACACCTTC	CATSRVRQNFNYGYTF
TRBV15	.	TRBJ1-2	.	TGTGCCACCAGCAGAACAGGAGCTAATAACTATGGCTACACCTTC	CATSRTGANNYGYTF
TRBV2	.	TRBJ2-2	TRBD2	TGTGCCAGCAGCACTAGCGGGGGGACCGGGGAGCTGTTTTTT	CASSTSGGTGELFF
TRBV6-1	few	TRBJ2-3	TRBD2	TGTGCCAGCAGACTAGCGGGAGACTGGGATACGCAGTATTTT	CASRLAGDWDTQYF
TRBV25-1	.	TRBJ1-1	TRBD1	TGTGCCAGCAGTGGCACGACAGGGGGGGACACTGAAGCTTTCTTT	CASSGTTGGDTEAFF
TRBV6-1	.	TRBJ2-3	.	TGTGCCAGCAACCCTGACAGGTCCACAGATACGCAGTATTTT	CASNPDRSTDTQYF
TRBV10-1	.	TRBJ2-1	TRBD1	TGCGCCAGCAGCTCCAGACAGGGGGCAGGCTACAATGAGCAGTTCTTC	CASSSRQGAGYNEQFF
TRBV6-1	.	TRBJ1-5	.	TGTGCCAGCAGGGGCCAGGGTAGCAATCAGCCCCAGCATTTT	CASRGQGSNQPQHF
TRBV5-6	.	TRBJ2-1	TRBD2	TGTGCCAGCAGCCCTGCCCCGGGACTAGCGGGAGTAAATGAGCAGTTCTTC	CASSPAPGLAGVNEQFF
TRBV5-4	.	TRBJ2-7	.	TGTGCCAGCAGCTTGGGACTAGGCACTTCCTACGAGCAGTACTTC	CASSLGLGTSYEQYF
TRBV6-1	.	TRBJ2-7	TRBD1	TGTGCCAGCAGTGTACCGCGGGACAGGGCTTCCGAGCAGTACTTC	CASSVPRDRASEQYF
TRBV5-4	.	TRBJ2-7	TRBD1	TGTGCCAGCAGCTTGGATAGGGCAGGGGGCTTCTCCTTC	CASSLDRAGGFSF
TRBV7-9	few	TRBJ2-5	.	TGTGCCAGCAGCCCAAGGGGCCCAGAGACCCAGTACTTC	CASSPRGPETQYF
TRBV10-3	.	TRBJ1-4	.	TGTGCCATCAGTCCGAACAGGGACGCCTCTGAAAAACTGTTTTTT	CAISPNRDASEKLFF
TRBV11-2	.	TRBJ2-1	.	TGTGCCAGCAGCTTAGGGAGTAGTAACGATGAGCAGTTCTTC	CASSLGSSNDEQFF
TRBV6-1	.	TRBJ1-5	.	TGTGCCAGCAGTGAACGGGTTCAGCCCCAGCATTTT	CASSERVQPQHF
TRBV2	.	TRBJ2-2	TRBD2	TGTGCCAGCAACGAGCGGGAGGAGACCGGGGAGCTGTTTTTT	CASNEREETGELFF
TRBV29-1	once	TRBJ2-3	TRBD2	TGCAGCGTTGAACTATTAGCGGGAGTGGTCGATACGCAGTATTTT	CSVELLAGVVDTQYF